This entry describes one T cell receptor beta chain. This entry comes from a study of blood T cell repertoires in COVID-19. The germline V and J ends were trimmed by 0 bases and 7 bases, with 17 bases remaining between them. Per germline, CDR1 SGHKS and CDR2 YYEKEE (reference sequence). The CDR3 has 15 amino acids. Repertoires were generated with immunoSEQ multiplex PCR, while TCRdb's copy carries only in-frame clones and drops some. The sample holds more than 200,000 clones, around four fifths seen once. Material for sequencing was peripheral blood. This sequence joins TRBV5-5 and TRBJ2-7, with a possible D match to TRBD2 (6 bases). The origin of this receptor is a woman in her fifties or sixties with acute or convalescent COVID-19. The CDR3 protein is CASSLEGPRAGEQYF. The CDR3 DNA is TGTGCCAGCAGCTTGGAGGGACCCAGGGCGGGGGAGCAGTACTTC.